Listed here are 25 T cell receptor beta chains from one sample, sequenced in a study of T-cell memory formation after mild COVID-19. TCRdb fed the 5' RACE reads into MiXCR, producing one record per CDR3 protein. The sample consists of roughly 560,000 distinct CDR3 sequences, roughly 21% of them appearing once. Sequencing was carried out using PBMCs or a T cell subset sorted from them (not recorded which). These receptors originate from an adult woman who had mild COVID-19 (a few samples of this study predate the infection). Cell type and time point are not known.

This clonotype was detected many times. This sequence joins TRBV5-5 and TRBJ2-1; 7 nucleotides align to TRBD1. V shed 4 bases, J shed 6 bases, and the junction held 10 bases outside the gene matches. This CDR3 is 15 amino acids long. Looked up from germline, CDR1 is SGHKS and CDR2 is YYEKEE (reference sequence). CDR3 loop: CASSRFDRDSNEQFF. The DNA for the CDR3 is TGTGCCAGCAGCCGCTTCGACCGGGACAGCAATGAGCAGTTCTTC.

V and J are TRBV29-1 and TRBJ1-1; maybe TRBD1 (6 bases). Germline V gives CDR1 SQVTM, CDR2 ANQGSEA. CDR3 length: 13 amino acids. V shed 6 bases and J shed 1 base, with 12 bases lying between them. The CDR3: CSVSGTQNTEAFF. DNA of the CDR3: TGCAGCGTCTCCGGGACACAGAACACTGAAGCTTTCTTT.

The chain carries TRBV27 and TRBJ2-3; tentatively, D is TRBD2 (5 bases). With 5 bases removed from V and 0 bases from J, the gap between germline ends came to 15 bases. This CDR3 contains 16 residues. Germline V gives CDR1 MNHEY, CDR2 SMNVEV (reference sequence). CDR3 in DNA: TGTGCCAGCAGTCACCCGGGAACACGTAGCACAGATACGCAGTATTTT. It translates to CASSHPGTRSTDTQYF.

This clonotype was detected a few times. The chain couples TRBV20-1 to TRBJ1-1; 8 bases line up with TRBD1. The CDR3 has 15 amino acids. CDR1 is DFQATT and CDR2 is SNEGSKA in the germline V gene (reference sequence). The V and J ends lost 8 bases and 0 bases, in that order; junction bases with no gene match: 11. CDR3 amino acids: CSPIQGVVLNTEAFF. The CDR3 DNA reads as TGCAGTCCGATACAGGGGGTGGTGTTGAACACTGAAGCTTTCTTT.

The J gene is TRBJ1-6, the V gene TRBV7-2; possible D gene TRBD1, 5 bases. This CDR3 has 15 residues. V was clipped by 0 bases and J by 6 bases, with 9 bases between them. Germline CDR1 is SGHTA and CDR2 is FQGNSA. The CDR3 DNA follows: TGTGCCAGCAGCTTAGCTGGAAGGGGTAATTCACCCCTCCACTTT. It is translated as CASSLAGRGNSPLHF.

Concerning this clonotype itself: An end of the junction does not agree with germline; a read error may underlie this. The chain recombines TRBV20-1 with TRBJ2-3, with 10 bases identical to TRBD1. Germline V gene lookup returns CDR1 DFQATT and CDR2 SNEGSKA (reference sequence). The CDR3 is 14 amino acids. The CDR3 nucleotides read TGCAGTGCAAGGGACAGGGGTGACACAAATACGCAGTATTTT. Its translation is CSARDRGDTNTQYF.

The rearrangement joins TRBV15 to TRBJ2-2; 10 positions agree with TRBD1. CDR3 length: 14 residues. CDR1 and CDR2 from the germline V gene are LNHNV and YYDKDF (reference sequence). V gave up 6 bases and J gave up 3 bases; unmatched junction bases: 1. CDR3 nucleotides: TGTGCCACCAGTGGGACAGGGGACACCGGGGAGCTGTTTTTT. Amino acid sequence: CATSGTGDTGELFF.

The V call is TRBV28, the J call TRBJ2-2, with D unresolved. Trimming left V 2 bases short and J 4 bases short, with 14 bases between. The germline gives CDR1 MDHEN, CDR2 SYDVKM. CDR3 length: 16 residues. DNA for the CDR3: TGTGCCAGCAGTTTAGGTCAGCTGCTGGTCACCGGGGAGCTGTTTTTT. Translating gives CASSLGQLLVTGELFF.

The genes are TRBV7-3 and TRBJ1-2; possibly TRBD1 for D (5 bases). Germline CDR1 is SGHTA and CDR2 is FQGTGA. V was clipped by 9 bases and J by 2 bases, with 16 bases between them. This CDR3 region has 14 residues. The CDR3 loop reads CARLPPGNNYGYTF. CDR3 nucleotides: TGTGCCAGACTACCTCCAGGGAACAACTATGGCTACACCTTC.

The table lists this clonotype with a few counts. The rearrangement joins TRBV7-9 to TRBJ2-7; D not certain. Germline-derived CDR1 and CDR2 are SEHNR and FQNEAQ (reference sequence). The ends were cut back, 1 base at V and 2 bases at J, with 12 bases in the middle. This CDR3 spans 15 amino acids. CDR3 sequence reads: CASSLVTSFTYEQYF. Written as DNA, the CDR3 is TGTGCCAGCAGCTTAGTAACCAGTTTTACCTACGAGCAGTACTTC.

CDR3 sequence reads: CATSDYTSGADTQYF. For the CDR3, the DNA is TGTGCCACCAGTGATTATACCTCGGGCGCAGATACGCAGTATTTT. The rearrangement uses TRBV24-1 and TRBJ2-3; D not certain. Germline V gene data show CDR1 as KGHDR and CDR2 as SFDVKD. The CDR3 contains 15 residues. The germline V and J ends were trimmed by 2 bases and 4 bases, with 12 bases remaining between them.

This clonotype was counted only a few times. The V and J genes are TRBV20-1 and TRBJ1-5; the D is unclear. Germline assignment: CDR1 DFQATT and CDR2 SNEGSKA (reference sequence). The CDR3 totals 13 residues. V was shortened by 1 base and J by 4 bases, with 8 bases between the two germline ends. As DNA, the CDR3 is TGCAGTGCTAGAGTGCAGAGGAATCAGCCCCAGCATTTT. Encoded protein: CSARVQRNQPQHF.

Only a few counts were recorded for this clonotype. V is TRBV12-3 or TRBV12-4 and J is TRBJ2-3, with D tentatively TRBD2 (5 bases). This CDR3 contains 13 residues. Trimming removed 2 bases from V and 4 bases from J, with 7 bases in between. CDR3 in amino acids: CASSLMRADTQYF. In DNA, the CDR3 is TGTGCCAGCAGTTTAATGAGGGCAGATACGCAGTATTTT.

The chain has TRBV12-3 or TRBV12-4 and TRBJ1-5, with TRBD1 as a possible D gene (5 bases). This CDR3 is 17 amino acids long. V lost 2 bases and J lost 2, with 16 bases in between. The CDR3 protein is CASSLPRRDVGNQPQHF. The CDR3 coding sequence is TGTGCCAGCAGTTTACCCCGGAGGGACGTGGGCAATCAGCCCCAGCATTTT.

In this sample, this clonotype turned up many times. This chain's CDR3 is CASSYFPGRGDTQYF. The CDR3 region has the DNA TGTGCCAGCAGTTACTTTCCGGGACGGGGGGATACGCAGTATTTT. The chain couples TRBV6-5 to TRBJ2-3; D perhaps matches TRBD2 (6 bases). This CDR3 contains 15 residues. Germline CDR1 reads MNHEY; CDR2 reads SVGAGI. The ends were cut back, 1 base at V and 6 bases at J, with 14 bases in the middle.

The sample holds a few counts of this clonotype. The chain links TRBV6-5 to TRBJ2-2; D perhaps matches TRBD1 (5 bases). Trimming removed 2 bases at V and 7 bases at J, with 14 bases between. This CDR3 region has 15 residues. Germline CDR1 is MNHEY and CDR2 is SVGAGI. CDR3 DNA: TGTGCCAGCAGTTACGGGTTCCAGGGATTCGGGGAGCTGTTTTTT. Protein product: CASSYGFQGFGELFF.

The V gene is TRBV5-1, the J gene TRBJ2-3; D might be TRBD1 (6 bases). CDR1 and CDR2 from the germline V gene are SGHRS and YFSETQ. The CDR3 has 15 amino acids. Trimming took 4 bases from V and 0 from J, leaving 12 bases between them. The CDR3 sequence: CASSPTGPSTDTQYF. CDR3 nucleotide sequence: TGCGCCAGCAGCCCGACAGGACCTAGCACAGATACGCAGTATTTT. Supplemented by reference TRBV5-1 and TRBJ2-3, the full variable domain reads KAGVTQTPRYLIKTRGQQVTLSCSPISGHRSVSWYQQTPGQGLQFLFEYFSETQRNKGNFPGRFSGRQFSNSRSEMNVSTLELGDSALYLCASSPTGPSTDTQYFGPGTRLTVL.

The chain is built from TRBV6-5 and TRBJ2-4, with a tentative D call TRBD2 (6 bases). The CDR3 extends over 18 amino acids. Germline values: CDR1 MNHEY, CDR2 SVGAGI. Trimming removed 0 bases at V and 1 base at J, with 16 bases between. The CDR3 protein is CASSYSAYAGGAKNIQYF. CDR3 sequence (DNA): TGTGCCAGCAGTTACTCGGCATACGCAGGAGGGGCCAAAAACATTCAGTACTTC.

The chain carries TRBV12-3 or TRBV12-4 and TRBJ1-4, with D maybe TRBD1 (5 bases). Trimming stripped 3 bases from V and 8 bases from J, with 16 bases between. This CDR3 is 15 amino acids long. In nucleotides, the CDR3 is TGTGCCAGCAGTTTGATAGCGGGGCGAGGGGAAAAACTGTTTTTT. Amino acids: CASSLIAGRGEKLFF.

This clonotype came up many times. The rearrangement joins TRBV4-2 to TRBJ2-3, with D tentatively TRBD2 (6 bases). The CDR3 has 16 amino acids. Per germline, CDR1 LGHNA and CDR2 YNFKEQ. V was pared by 0 bases and J by 0 bases, with 10 bases between. For the CDR3, the DNA is TGTGCCAGCAGCCAAGATTGGGGGACTAGCACAGATACGCAGTATTTT. Protein: CASSQDWGTSTDTQYF.

Only a few counts were recorded for this clonotype. The rearrangement joins TRBV30 to TRBJ2-1; 7 nucleotides line up with TRBD2. The CDR3 has 16 amino acids. V shed 0 bases and J 4 bases; nucleotides not matched to a gene: 9. From germline, CDR1 is GTSNPN and CDR2 SVGIG (reference sequence). Here the CDR3 DNA reads TGTGCCTGGAGTGTACTGATTAGCGGGCTGTACAATGAGCAGTTCTTC. This sequence encodes CAWSVLISGLYNEQFF.

The V gene is TRBV12-3 or TRBV12-4, the J gene TRBJ2-7; D might be TRBD1 (8 bases). The germline V and J ends were trimmed by 6 bases and 5 bases, with 20 bases remaining between them. This CDR3 is built from 15 residues. CDR3 DNA: TGTGCCAGCAGCAATACTCGGACAGGGAGGGACGAGCAGTACTTC. Its translation: CASSNTRTGRDEQYF.

The chain recombines TRBV4-2 with TRBJ2-3; possible D gene TRBD2, 5 bases. The CDR3 has 15 residues. CDR1 is LGHNA, CDR2 YNFKEQ, per germline. Trimming left V 3 bases short and J 4 bases short, with 14 bases between. The CDR3 DNA reads as TGTGCCAGCAGCCAGCTGCCTAGCATCGCAGATACGCAGTATTTT. It is translated as CASSQLPSIADTQYF.

V and J are TRBV15 and TRBJ2-6; 7 nucleotides match TRBD1. This CDR3 is 16 amino acids long. The germline gives CDR1 LNHNV, CDR2 YYDKDF (reference sequence). The V and J ends lost 5 bases and 0 bases, in that order; junction bases with no gene match: 4. The CDR3 DNA reads TGTGCCACCAGCCCCGACAGGGACTCTGGGGCCAACGTCCTGACTTTC. Translation: CATSPDRDSGANVLTF.

This clonotype was counted at least ten times. This chain connects TRBV7-9 to TRBJ2-1; maybe TRBD2 (6 bases). Trimming left V 6 bases short and J 9 bases short, with 12 bases between. CDR3 size: 12 residues. Germline values: CDR1 SEHNR, CDR2 FQNEAQ (reference sequence). The CDR3 sequence is CASSLTSSEQFF. The CDR3 DNA follows: TGTGCCAGCAGTTTGACTAGTTCTGAGCAGTTCTTC.